This TCR beta chain was sequenced during a study of blood T cells in healthy people across ages. Across the whole study: Template switching picked up about one barcoded beta molecule for each two T cells. Study-level points and caveats: Among long-lived donors, naive CD4+ cells were more numerous and diversity higher than in aged donors. Roughly linear age-related decline in beta diversity appeared, significant by age 40. Total diversity from one million sequenced T cells was likely underestimated.

Germline V gene sequence: CDR1 SGHTA, CDR2 FQGNSA. The CDR3 extends over 13 amino acids. The J segment lost 6 bases and the V segment lost 1 base, leaving 0 bases of the junction unmatched. About this clonotype itself: Antigen unknown.

Primers used in a second PCR of roughly 7 to 12 cycles were a sample-barcoded 5' primer and a J-beta primer mix. TCRdb redid the calling of the 5' RACE reads with MiXCR, one entry per CDR3 protein. The profile shows about 730,000 distinct CDR3 sequences, 43% of them singletons. J is TRBJ2-7 and V is TRBV7-2, with 10 nucleotides matching TRBD2. Sequenced input: blood. The receptor was derived from a woman aged 60 to 75 in good health. The CDR3 here is CASSLGTSGEQYF. Written as DNA, the CDR3 is TGTGCCAGCAGCTTAGGGACTAGCGGCGAGCAGTACTTC.